This paragraph reports one T cell receptor beta chain. What it recognizes is unknown. Profiled with immunoSEQ multiplex PCR; TCRdb holds only in-frame clones, not every one. The sample contains more than 75,000 clones, 89% of which appear only once. This sample is drawn from a study of OX40 agonist ivuxolimab in advanced cancers. Overall study: Age averaged around 60 years (range roughly 23 to 80), and 82.7% were male. Having had anti-PD-1, anti-PD-L1 or anti-CTLA-4 therapy before was allowed, and roughly 40% had some.

Findings and limits, study-wide: CD8+ T cells averaged more expanded clones than CD4+.

The V gene end was trimmed by 6 bases and the J gene end by 6 bases; junction bases not matched to a gene: 8. This CDR3 is built from 15 residues. The V gene's germline CDR1 is SNHLY and CDR2 FYNNEI. The genes are TRBV2 and TRBJ1-5, with 10 bases lining up with TRBD1. Sequences were derived from CD4+ or CD8+ T cells sorted from blood, sampled in a trial of the OX40 agonist ivuxolimab. This clonotype was sampled from an adult with an advanced solid tumor such as melanoma, head and neck, liver or kidney cancer. In DNA, the CDR3 is TGTGCCAGCAGCCGGGGACAGGGGTTTATTCAGCCCCAGCATTTT. Its translation is CASSRGQGFIQPQHF.